The T cell receptor (beta chain) described here comes from a study of cytomegalovirus exposure and HLA in healthy donors. PCR employed 60 Vbeta and 13 Jbeta primers. Generated by immunoSEQ multiplex PCR, the TCRdb table keeps only in-frame clones and is missing some. The sample includes 170,000 or so clones, approximately 81% of them seen just once. Per the germline V gene, CDR1 is KGHSH and CDR2 is LQKENI. V was shortened by 5 bases and J by 0 bases, with 11 bases between the two germline ends. The CDR3 spans 15 residues. The chain combines TRBV18 with TRBJ1-5, with D possibly being TRBD1 (6 bases). This clonotype originated in a woman aged 25-40 years in good health and CMV-seronegative. What was sequenced was PBMCs. In nucleotides, the CDR3 is TGTGCCAGCTCAGAAACACAGGGTAGCAATCAGCCCCAGCATTTT. Protein: CASSETQGSNQPQHF.